The 16 T cell receptor beta chains listed next were all sequenced from one sample in a study of T cell repertoires in cytomegalovirus infection. Via MiXCR, TCRdb re-called the reads, giving one row per CDR3 protein. The repertoire holds around 740,000 distinct CDR3 sequences, with roughly a third as singletons. The sequenced material came from PBMCs. These receptors were taken from a human donor in good health (CMV status not recorded). Some clones in this sample may be carry-over from other donors' samples.

This clonotype was observed a single time. J is TRBJ1-1 and V is TRBV29-1; perhaps TRBD1 as D (6 bases). The germline CDR1 and CDR2 sequences are SQVTM and ANQGSEA. The CDR3 has 13 amino acids. Trimming shortened V by 4 bases and J by 4 bases, and 13 bases separated the two germline ends. DNA for the CDR3: TGCAGCGTTGCTGCCGCGGGGGCCACTGAAGCTTTCTTT. It translates to CSVAAAGATEAFF.

The chain is built from TRBV7-9 and TRBJ2-1; perhaps TRBD1 as D (6 bases). Trimming stripped 2 bases from V and 0 bases from J, with 23 bases between. CDR1 SEHNR and CDR2 FQNEAQ come from the germline V gene (reference sequence). The CDR3 extends over 20 amino acids. CDR3 region: CASSLNRVRGRGVSYNEQFF. The CDR3 coding sequence is TGTGCCAGCAGCTTAAACAGGGTTCGAGGGAGAGGGGTCTCCTACAATGAGCAGTTCTTC. The entire variable domain, with the rest obtained from reference TRBV7-9 and TRBJ2-1, is as follows: DTGVSQNPRHKITKRGQNVTFRCDPISEHNRLYWYRQTLGQGPEFLTYFQNEAQLEKSRLLSDRFSAERPKGSFSTLEIQRTEQGDSAMYLCASSLNRVRGRGVSYNEQFFGPGTRLTVL.

The table lists this clonotype with many counts. The chain's CDR3 is CASSLAFREGTF. As DNA, the CDR3 is TGTGCCAGCAGCTTAGCGTTCCGGGAGGGCACCTTC. The gene calls are TRBV7-2 and TRBJ1-2, with D unresolved. Germline V gene lookup returns CDR1 SGHTA and CDR2 FQGNSA. The CDR3 totals 12 residues. V lost 0 bases and J 13 bases, leaving 12 bases between the germline ends.

In this sample, this clonotype turned up many times. This chain connects TRBV11-2 to TRBJ2-1, with 7 positions matching TRBD1. This CDR3 spans 13 amino acids. J gave up 12 bases and V 0 bases, and 5 bases lay outside the gene matches. Germline V gene lookup returns CDR1 SGHAT and CDR2 FQNNGV. The CDR3 is CASSLDRQGTQFF. DNA of the CDR3: TGTGCCAGCAGCTTAGATAGACAGGGTACGCAGTTCTTC. Looking up the rest from reference TRBV11-2 and TRBJ2-1 gives the full variable domain: EAGVAQSPRYKIIEKRQSVAFWCNPISGHATLYWYQQILGQGPKLLIQFQNNGVVDDSQLPKDRFSAERLKGVDSTLKIQPAKLEDSAVYLCASSLDRQGTQFFGPGTRLTVL.

This chain connects TRBV27 to TRBJ2-7, with D unresolved. The CDR3 runs to 15 residues. Germline V gene sequence: CDR1 MNHEY, CDR2 SMNVEV (reference sequence). Trimming cost V 6 bases and J 0 bases, with 15 bases left between them. The CDR3 is CASRHRHTSSYEQYF. The CDR3 region has the DNA TGTGCCAGCAGACACAGACACACAAGCTCCTACGAGCAGTACTTC.

The sample holds a few counts of this clonotype. The chain has TRBV28 and TRBJ1-1; D not resolved. Trimming pared 4 bases from V and 1 base from J, leaving 10 bases between. The length of the CDR3 is 14 residues. The germline V gene has CDR1 MDHEN and CDR2 SYDVKM. The CDR3 here is CASSSTVKNTEAFF. The CDR3 bases are TGTGCCAGCAGTTCGACGGTAAAGAACACTGAAGCTTTCTTT. Supplemented by reference TRBV28 and TRBJ1-1, the full variable domain reads DVKVTQSSRYLVKRTGEKVFLECVQDMDHENMFWYRQDPGLGLRLIYFSYDVKMKEKGDIPEGYSVSREKKERFSLILESASTNQTSMYLCASSSTVKNTEAFFGQGTRLTVV.

The rearrangement uses TRBV20-1 and TRBJ1-2, with unresolved D. The CDR3 extends over 9 amino acids. Germline V gene lookup returns CDR1 DFQATT and CDR2 SNEGSKA (reference sequence). The ends were cut back, 7 bases at V and 10 bases at J, with 10 bases in the middle. CDR3 amino acids: CSVGRDYTF. DNA for the CDR3: TGCAGTGTAGGGAGAGACTACACCTTC.

Concerning this clonotype itself: A clone one base away is much larger, so this may be a read error. Since the CDR3 does not end with the conserved phenylalanine or tryptophan, this likely comes from a read error. DNA for the CDR3: TGTGCCAGCAGTGCCGGCCGGACAGGGGCTTACGAGCAGTACTTA. Amino acids: CASSAGRTGAYEQYL. The V call is TRBV12-3 or TRBV12-4, the J call TRBJ2-7, with 9 bases aligning to TRBD1. The CDR3 length is 15 residues. After removal of 5 bases from V and 4 bases from J, the junction contained 9 bases not matched to a gene.

This clonotype was counted only a few times. The CDR3 DNA sequence: TGTGCCAGCAGTCCTTCGACAGGAAAAGGCAAAAACATTCAGTACTTC. It yields the protein CASSPSTGKGKNIQYF. The chain joins TRBV28 to TRBJ2-4; the D gene is possibly TRBD1 (6 bases). Germline V gene sequence: CDR1 MDHEN, CDR2 SYDVKM. The CDR3 contains 16 residues. V was trimmed by 5 bases and J by 3 bases, leaving 17 bases between them.

The chain uses TRBV27 and TRBJ2-1; D gene ambiguous. The CDR3 is made up of 16 amino acids. Germline CDR1 reads MNHEY; CDR2 reads SMNVEV (reference sequence). Trimming took 5 bases from V and 0 from J, leaving 14 bases between them. The CDR3 sequence is CASSVLGHSSYNEQFF. CDR3 DNA sequence: TGTGCCAGCAGTGTCCTAGGTCACAGCTCCTACAATGAGCAGTTCTTC.

The chain is built from TRBV28 and TRBJ1-2; 7 bases agree with TRBD1. The germline CDR1 and CDR2 sequences are MDHEN and SYDVKM. CDR3 length equals 13 residues. With 9 bases clipped from V and 4 bases from J, the junction kept 8 bases outside the gene matches. The CDR3 DNA sequence: TGTGCCAGAAGCGTACAGGGGACCTATGGCTACACCTTC. Translating it yields CARSVQGTYGYTF.

The rearrangement joins TRBV12-3 or TRBV12-4 to TRBJ1-5; the D gene is possibly TRBD1 (6 bases). Trimming removed 3 bases from V and 2 bases from J, with 17 bases in between. The CDR3 contains 17 residues. This CDR3 reads CASSFWGGVGGNQPQHF. The CDR3 DNA is TGTGCCAGCAGTTTTTGGGGGGGCGTAGGTGGCAATCAGCCCCAGCATTTT.

This clonotype appeared a few times. V is TRBV29-1 and J is TRBJ2-1; either TRBD1 or TRBD2 may fit D (5 bases each). Germline CDR1 reads SQVTM; CDR2 reads ANQGSEA. Trimming stripped 1 base from V and 10 bases from J, with 11 bases between. The CDR3 runs 12 residues. The CDR3 sequence is CSVEVGPREQFF. The CDR3 nucleotides are TGCAGCGTTGAAGTGGGACCTCGGGAGCAGTTCTTC.

The chain uses TRBV7-9 and TRBJ2-1; 9 nucleotides match TRBD2. Germline assignment: CDR1 SEHNR and CDR2 FQNEAQ (reference sequence). The CDR3 is 13 residues long. J gave up 12 bases and V 2 bases, and 5 bases lay outside the gene matches. CDR3 loop: CASSLQREAGQFF. CDR3 DNA sequence: TGTGCCAGCAGCTTACAGCGGGAGGCAGGGCAGTTCTTC.

In its sample, this clonotype was seen once. This chain joins TRBV5-6 and TRBJ2-2; D possibly corresponds to TRBD2 (6 bases). The germline V gene encodes CDR1 SGHDT and CDR2 YYEEEE. V lost 4 bases and J 8 bases, leaving 21 bases between the germline ends. The CDR3 loop spans 16 amino acids. This CDR3 is CASSLGGVSRSGELFF. The DNA of the CDR3 is TGTGCCAGCAGCCTCGGAGGGGTGAGCAGGTCGGGGGAGCTGTTTTTT.

The V and J genes are TRBV19 and TRBJ2-2, with 12 nucleotides matching TRBD1. The CDR3 sequence is 16 residues long. CDR1 is LNHDA, CDR2 SQIVND, per germline (reference sequence). The ends lost 5 bases at V and 7 bases at J; junction bases unmatched: 8. In nucleotides, the CDR3 is TGTGCCAGTAGTTCCCCGGGACAGGGGGCGTTCGGGGAGCTGTTTTTT. Translating it yields CASSSPGQGAFGELFF. The full variable domain, its missing parts supplied by reference TRBV19 and TRBJ2-2, is DGGITQSPKYLFRKEGQNVTLSCEQNLNHDAMYWYRQDPGQGLRLIYYSQIVNDFQKGDIAEGYSVSREKKESFPLTVTSAQKNPTAFYLCASSSPGQGAFGELFFGEGSRLTVL.